This TCR beta chain was identified in a study of human T cells and chemical hapten exposure. Sample time point: patch test 3, about 24 weeks after DPC sensitization. Treatment: therapeutic diphenylcyclopropenone sensitization with weekly scalp DPC. Unfractionated whole blood served as the source for total RNA extraction. Germline CDR1 and CDR2: GTSNPN and SVGIG (reference sequence). The CDR3 loop spans 10 amino acids. Trimming stripped 4 bases from V and 3 bases from J, with 0 bases between. Original analysis: The median was around 100,000 TCRs per sample, ranging roughly 20,000 to 690,600. TCRdb analysed the RACE reads with MiXCR anew, one entry per CDR3 protein. TCRdb, not the original authors, processed these V and J calls. The sample includes roughly 84,000 distinct CDR3 sequences, roughly a tenth of them seen just once.

The input for sequencing was whole blood, taken in connection with sensitization to the hapten diphenylcyclopropenone (DPC). The V call is TRBV30, the J call TRBJ2-2; no clear D gene. The TCR originated in a woman in her 50s with alopecia areata. Some clones in this sample may be carry-over from other donors' samples. The CDR3 DNA sequence: TGTGCCTGGAACACCGGGGAGCTGTTTTTT. Its protein product is CAWNTGELFF.